This T cell receptor beta chain was found in a study of shared clonotypes between healthy human individuals. CD8 cells classed as naive were CD45RO-negative and positively selected for CCR7, excluding terminally differentiated effector memory CD45RA+ cells. Replicate PCRs run on sorted subsets employed 150 to 250 ng DNA, roughly 30,000 T cell genomes. Profiling relied on immunoSEQ multiplex PCR, and the TCRdb table lists in-frame clones only, not all of them. Found here are some 2.1 million clones, around 96% of them singletons; the top ten hold around 1.1%. Overall study findings and caveats: Donors were few, which limited the genetic and exposure-history diversity represented.

To note about this clone: Its target is not known.

The germline V gene encodes CDR1 LNHNV and CDR2 YYDKDF (reference sequence). The CDR3 contains 15 residues. The junction had 7 bases not matched to a gene; V was cut back by 1 base and J by 4 bases. The V gene is TRBV15, the J gene TRBJ2-7; 7 positions match TRBD1. This clonotype was obtained from a man between 18 and 29 years old in good health. Input material: naive CD8+ T cells sorted from blood. The CDR3 region has the DNA TGTGCCACCAGCAGAGGTGATACAGGGGATTACGAGCAGTACTTC. Its protein is CATSRGDTGDYEQYF.